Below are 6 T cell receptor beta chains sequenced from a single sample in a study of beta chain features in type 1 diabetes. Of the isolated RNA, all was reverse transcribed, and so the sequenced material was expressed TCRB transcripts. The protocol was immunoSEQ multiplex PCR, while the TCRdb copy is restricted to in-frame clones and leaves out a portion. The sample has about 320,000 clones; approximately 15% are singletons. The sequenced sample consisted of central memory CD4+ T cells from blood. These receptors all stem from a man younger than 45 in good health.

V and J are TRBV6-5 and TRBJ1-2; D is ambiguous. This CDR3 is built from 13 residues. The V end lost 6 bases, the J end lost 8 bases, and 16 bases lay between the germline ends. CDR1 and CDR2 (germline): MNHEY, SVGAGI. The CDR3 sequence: CASSVSGTEGYTF. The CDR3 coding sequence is TGTGCCAGCAGCGTTTCGGGAACGGAGGGCTACACCTTC.

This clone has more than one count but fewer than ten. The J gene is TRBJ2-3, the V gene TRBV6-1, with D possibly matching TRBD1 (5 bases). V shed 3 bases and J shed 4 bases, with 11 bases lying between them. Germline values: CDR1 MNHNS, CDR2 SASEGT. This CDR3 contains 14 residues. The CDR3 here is CASSEILGADTQYF. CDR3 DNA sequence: TGTGCCAGCAGTGAGATTTTAGGGGCAGATACGCAGTATTTT.

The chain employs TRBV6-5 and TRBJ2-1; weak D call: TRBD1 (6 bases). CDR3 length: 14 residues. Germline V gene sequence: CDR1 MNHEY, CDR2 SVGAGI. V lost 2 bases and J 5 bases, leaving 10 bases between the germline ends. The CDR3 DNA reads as TGTGCCAGCAGTTACGGAACAGGGAACAATGAGCAGTTCTTC. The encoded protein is CASSYGTGNNEQFF.

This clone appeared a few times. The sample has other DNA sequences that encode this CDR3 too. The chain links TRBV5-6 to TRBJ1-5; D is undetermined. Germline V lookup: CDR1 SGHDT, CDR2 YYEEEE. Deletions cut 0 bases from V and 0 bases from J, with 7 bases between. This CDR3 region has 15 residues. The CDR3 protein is CASSLGGYSNQPQHF. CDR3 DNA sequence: TGTGCCAGCAGCTTGGGTGGATATAGCAATCAGCCCCAGCATTTT. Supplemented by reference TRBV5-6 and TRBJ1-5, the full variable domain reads DAGVTQSPTHLIKTRGQQVTLRCSPKSGHDTVSWYQQALGQGPQFIFQYYEEEERQRGNFPDRFSGHQFPNYSSELNVNALLLGDSALYLCASSLGGYSNQPQHFGDGTRLSIL.

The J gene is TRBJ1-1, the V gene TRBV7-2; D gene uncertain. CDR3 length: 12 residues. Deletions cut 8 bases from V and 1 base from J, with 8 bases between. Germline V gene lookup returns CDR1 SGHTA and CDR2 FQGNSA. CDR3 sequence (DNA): TGTGCCAGCGCGAATCGGAACACTGAAGCTTTCTTT. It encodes CASANRNTEAFF.

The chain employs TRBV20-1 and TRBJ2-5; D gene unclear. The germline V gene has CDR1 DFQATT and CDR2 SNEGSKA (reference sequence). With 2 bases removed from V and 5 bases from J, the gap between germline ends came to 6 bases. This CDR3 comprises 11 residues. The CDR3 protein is CSARRSETQYF. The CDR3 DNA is TGCAGTGCTAGACGGTCGGAGACCCAGTACTTC.